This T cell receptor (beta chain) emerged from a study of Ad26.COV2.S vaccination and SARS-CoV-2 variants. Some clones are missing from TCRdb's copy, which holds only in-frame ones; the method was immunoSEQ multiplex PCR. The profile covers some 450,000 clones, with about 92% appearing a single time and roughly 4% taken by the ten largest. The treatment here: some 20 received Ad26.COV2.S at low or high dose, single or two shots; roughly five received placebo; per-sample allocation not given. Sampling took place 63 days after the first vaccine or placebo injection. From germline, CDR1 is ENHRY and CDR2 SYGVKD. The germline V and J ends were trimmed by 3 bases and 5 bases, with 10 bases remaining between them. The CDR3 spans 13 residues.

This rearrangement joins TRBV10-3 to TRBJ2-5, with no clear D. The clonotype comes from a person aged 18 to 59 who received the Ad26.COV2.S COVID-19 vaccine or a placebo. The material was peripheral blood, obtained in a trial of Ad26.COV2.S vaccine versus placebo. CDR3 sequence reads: CAISDEGRETQYF. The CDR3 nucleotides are TGTGCCATCAGTGATGAAGGCCGGGAGACCCAGTACTTC.